These 11 T cell receptor beta chains were all obtained from the same sample, sequenced in a study of blood T cells in healthy people across ages. Alongside a J-beta primer mix, a sample-barcoded 5' primer served in a second PCR lasting roughly 6 to 12 cycles. TCRdb used MiXCR to reprocess the 5' RACE reads, holding one entry per CDR3 protein. The repertoire holds 700,000 to 800,000 distinct CDR3 sequences, with about 40% as singletons. The sequenced material came from blood. All receptors come from a woman in her sixties or seventies in good health.

V gene TRBV6-6 combines with J gene TRBJ1-2; 7 bases map to TRBD1. The ends lost 5 bases at V and 5 bases at J; junction bases unmatched: 5. Germline V CDR1 and CDR2: MNHNY, SVGAGI (reference sequence). CDR3 size: 13 residues. This chain's CDR3 is CASSTTTGYGYTF. DNA of the CDR3: TGTGCCAGCAGTACCACGACAGGGTATGGCTACACCTTC.

This chain connects TRBV6-1 to TRBJ2-3, with D possibly being TRBD1 (6 bases). V was shortened by 6 bases and J by 0 bases, with 16 bases between the two germline ends. Germline CDR1 and CDR2: MNHNS and SASEGT. The CDR3 contains 16 residues. The CDR3 region has the DNA TGTGCCAGCAGCCAGGGACACGAACCTAGCACAGATACGCAGTATTTT. Protein sequence: CASSQGHEPSTDTQYF.

The V gene is TRBV10-3, the J gene TRBJ2-4; TRBD1 matches 10 bases. The junction had 9 bases not matched to a gene; V was cut back by 0 bases and J by 1 base. Germline V gives CDR1 ENHRY, CDR2 SYGVKD. The CDR3 runs to 19 residues. The CDR3, as DNA: TGTGCCATCAGTGAGTCGAGGGACAGGGGACCCCTTGCCAAAAACATTCAGTACTTC. Its protein product is CAISESRDRGPLAKNIQYF.

This clonotype has a single count. The rearrangement joins TRBV30 to TRBJ1-2; no definite D call. This CDR3 contains 12 residues. The germline V gene encodes CDR1 GTSNPN and CDR2 SVGIG (reference sequence). Deletions cut 1 base from V and 7 bases from J, with 10 bases between. The CDR3 protein is CAWSAPGSGYTF. CDR3 DNA: TGTGCCTGGAGTGCCCCAGGAAGTGGCTACACCTTC. The entire variable domain, with the rest obtained from reference TRBV30 and TRBJ1-2, is as follows: SQTIHQWPATLVQPVGSPLSLECTVEGTSNPNLYWYRQAAGRGLQLLFYSVGIGQISSEVPQNLSASRPQDRQFILSSKKLLLSDSGFYLCAWSAPGSGYTFGSGTRLTVV.

The rearrangement links TRBV5-1 to TRBJ1-6; possibly TRBD1 for D (5 bases). Germline assignment: CDR1 SGHRS and CDR2 YFSETQ. The CDR3 length is 15 residues. Trimming stripped 1 base from V and 6 bases from J, with 11 bases between. CDR3 region: CASSLSQGGNSPLHF. The CDR3 coding sequence is TGCGCCAGCAGCTTGTCGCAGGGAGGTAATTCACCCCTCCACTTT.

This clonotype was seen once. This sequence may be a read error, since a much larger clone differs from it by one base. J is TRBJ2-1 and V is TRBV5-1; 8 positions agree with TRBD2. Germline assignment: CDR1 SGHRS and CDR2 YFSETQ. CDR3 size: 14 residues. DNA of the CDR3: TGCGTCAGCAGAGCGGGAGTTGGGTACAATGAGCAGTTCTTC. Translating gives CVSRAGVGYNEQFF. Full variable domain (missing parts from reference TRBV5-1 and TRBJ2-1): KAGVTQTPRYLIKTRGQQVTLSCSPISGHRSVSWYQQTPGQGLQFLFEYFSETQRNKGNFPGRFSGRQFSNSRSEMNVSTLELGDSALYLCVSRAGVGYNEQFFGPGTRLTVL.

This clonotype turned up a few times. The chain joins TRBV18 to TRBJ2-7, with 12 bases that match TRBD2. The DNA end favors TRBJ2-5, so the J call may be wrong. Germline V CDR1 and CDR2: KGHSH, LQKENI. The CDR3 sequence is 18 residues long. CDR3 DNA sequence: TGTGCCAGCTCACCAATAGGTCTGACTAGCGGGAGCTCTGAGACCCAGTACTTC. It codes for CASSPIGLTSGSSETQYF.

There are a few counts of this clonotype. J is TRBJ2-1 and V is TRBV6-1; the D gene could be TRBD1 or TRBD2 (5 bases each). The CDR3 is made up of 13 amino acids. Looked up from germline, CDR1 is MNHNS and CDR2 is SASEGT. V was trimmed by 7 bases and J by 6 bases, leaving 13 bases between them. The CDR3 DNA is TGTGCCAGCATGAGGGGTCGAGGCAATGAGCAGTTCTTC. Residues: CASMRGRGNEQFF.

The chain uses TRBV7-2 and TRBJ2-3; TRBD2 aligns across 7 bases. J was trimmed by 4 bases and V by 6 bases; bases with no gene match: 10. CDR3 size: 15 residues. CDR1 is SGHTA and CDR2 is FQGNSA in the germline V gene. Here the CDR3 reads CASSRGGGAADTQYF. CDR3 DNA: TGTGCCAGCAGTCGTGGGGGAGGGGCGGCAGATACGCAGTATTTT. Together with reference TRBV7-2 and TRBJ2-3, the CDR3 gives the full variable domain: GAGVSQSPSNKVTEKGKDVELRCDPISGHTALYWYRQSLGQGLEFLIYFQGNSAPDKSGLPSDRFSAERTGGSVSTLTIQRTQQEDSAVYLCASSRGGGAADTQYFGPGTRLTVL.

V is TRBV19 and J is TRBJ1-1, with 7 bases lining up with TRBD1. CDR1 is LNHDA and CDR2 is SQIVND in the germline V gene (reference sequence). The V gene end was trimmed by 6 bases and the J gene end by 2 bases; junction bases not matched to a gene: 6. CDR3 length equals 14 residues. The CDR3 DNA is TGTGCCAGTAGCGAAAACAGGGGTAACACTGAAGCTTTCTTT. As protein: CASSENRGNTEAFF.

As regards this clonotype: A much bigger clone sits one base away, suggesting this may be a read error. The chain is built from TRBV4-1 and TRBJ2-1; D may be TRBD1 (5 bases). The DNA matches TRBJ2-7 better at its end, which makes the J call doubtful. Germline V gene lookup returns CDR1 MGHRA and CDR2 YSYEKL. This CDR3 has 16 residues. The CDR3 loop reads CASSPDGRGLYNEQYF. CDR3 in DNA: TGCGCCAGCAGCCCTGACGGTAGGGGCCTTTACAATGAGCAGTACTTC.